These 24 T cell receptor beta chains were all obtained from the same sample, sequenced in a study of blood T cell repertoires in COVID-19. This table comes from immunoSEQ multiplex PCR, and its TCRdb copy is limited to in-frame clones, with some not included. The table lists roughly 170,000 clones, about four fifths of them singletons. The sequencing input was peripheral blood. The receptors come from a human donor in a cohort sampled during active COVID-19.

This clone was seen a handful of times. This chain joins TRBV19 and TRBJ2-2; D possibly corresponds to TRBD2 (5 bases). The V end lost 3 bases, the J end lost 2 bases, and 10 bases lay between the germline ends. CDR3 length equals 15 residues. CDR1 and CDR2 from the germline V gene are LNHDA and SQIVND (reference sequence). CDR3: CASSMSGENTGELFF. CDR3 nucleotides: TGTGCCAGTAGTATGTCCGGGGAAAACACCGGGGAGCTGTTTTTT.

This clone was seen more than once but under ten times. The chain is built from TRBV6-2 or TRBV6-3 and TRBJ1-1; D is uncertain. V lost 5 bases and J lost 1, with 8 bases in between. Germline CDR1 is MNHEY and CDR2 is SVGEGT. The CDR3 covers 13 residues. In nucleotides, the CDR3 is TGTGCCAGCAGTATTCTCAGGAACACTGAAGCTTTCTTT. This gives the protein CASSILRNTEAFF.

This sequence joins TRBV10-3 and TRBJ2-3; 12 bases match TRBD2. Germline CDR1 is ENHRY and CDR2 is SYGVKD. V shed 0 bases and J 5 bases; nucleotides not matched to a gene: 6. The CDR3 is made up of 17 amino acids. Written as DNA, the CDR3 is TGTGCCATCAGTGAGTCTCTAGCGGGGGGGCATGGAGATACGCAGTATTTT. Protein: CAISESLAGGHGDTQYF.

The table lists this clone with a count of one. V gene TRBV7-8 combines with J gene TRBJ2-3; D perhaps matches TRBD2 (5 bases). Germline values: CDR1 SGHVS, CDR2 FQNEAQ. V shed 4 bases and J shed 2 bases, with 16 bases lying between them. CDR3 length equals 16 residues. This chain's CDR3 is CASSSRAGVNTDTQYF. The CDR3 DNA sequence: TGTGCCAGCAGCTCAAGGGCCGGGGTGAACACAGATACGCAGTATTTT.

The chain carries TRBV7-9 and TRBJ2-1; possibly TRBD1 for D (5 bases). The CDR3 runs to 16 residues. Germline CDR1 reads SEHNR; CDR2 reads FQNEAQ (reference sequence). V gave up 1 base and J gave up 3 bases, with 13 bases separating them. The CDR3 nucleotides read TGTGCCAGCAGCTTAGTCGAGGACACATTCTACAATGAGCAGTTCTTC. Amino acids: CASSLVEDTFYNEQFF. Filled out from reference TRBV7-9 and TRBJ2-1, the complete variable domain reads DTGVSQNPRHKITKRGQNVTFRCDPISEHNRLYWYRQTLGQGPEFLTYFQNEAQLEKSRLLSDRFSAERPKGSFSTLEIQRTEQGDSAMYLCASSLVEDTFYNEQFFGPGTRLTVL.

V gene TRBV19 combines with J gene TRBJ2-6; D perhaps matches TRBD1 (5 bases). With 1 base removed from V and 0 bases from J, the gap between germline ends came to 10 bases. This CDR3 has 17 residues. CDR1 and CDR2 from the germline V gene are LNHDA and SQIVND (reference sequence). In DNA form, the CDR3 reads TGTGCCAGTAGTATAGGGCAGGGTGGCTCTGGGGCCAACGTCCTGACTTTC. Translated: CASSIGQGGSGANVLTF.

This clone was detected once. V and J are TRBV3-1 (or the pseudogene TRBV3-2) and TRBJ2-6; 7 nucleotides align to TRBD1. CDR3 length: 20 amino acids. J lost 0 bases, V lost 4 bases, and 15 bases had no gene match. Germline CDR1 reads LGHDT; CDR2 reads YNNKEL (reference sequence). The CDR3 sequence is CASSPLLDRDGVSGANVLTF. The CDR3, as DNA: TGTGCCAGCAGCCCGTTACTTGACAGGGATGGAGTCTCTGGGGCCAACGTCCTGACTTTC.

The chain uses TRBV27 and TRBJ1-2; maybe TRBD1 (5 bases). In germline, CDR1 is MNHEY, CDR2 SMNVEV (reference sequence). V gave up 3 bases and J gave up 11 bases, with 13 bases separating them. The CDR3 has 12 residues. CDR3 in amino acids: CASSFYGGDYTF. DNA of the CDR3: TGTGCCAGCAGTTTCTACGGGGGGGATTACACCTTC.

The chain couples TRBV7-9 to TRBJ2-1; 11 bases are a match to TRBD2. J was trimmed by 5 bases and V by 3 bases; bases with no gene match: 6. The CDR3 contains 16 residues. Germline V gene sequence: CDR1 SEHNR, CDR2 FQNEAQ (reference sequence). The CDR3 DNA is TGTGCCAGCAGCTTTCCACTAGCGGGGGAGAACAATGAGCAGTTCTTC. This encodes CASSFPLAGENNEQFF.

V and J are TRBV5-1 and TRBJ2-7; 7 nucleotides agree with TRBD1. V lost 1 base, J lost 6 bases, and 4 bases stayed unmatched. The length of the CDR3 is 13 residues. CDR1 and CDR2 from the germline V gene are SGHRS and YFSETQ. CDR3 sequence: CASSLTGVSEQYF. CDR3 bases: TGCGCCAGCAGCTTGACAGGGGTGAGCGAGCAGTACTTC. The entire variable domain, with the rest obtained from reference TRBV5-1 and TRBJ2-7, is as follows: KAGVTQTPRYLIKTRGQQVTLSCSPISGHRSVSWYQQTPGQGLQFLFEYFSETQRNKGNFPGRFSGRQFSNSRSEMNVSTLELGDSALYLCASSLTGVSEQYFGPGTRLTVT.

The CDR3 bases are TGTGCCAGCAGCCCCCAGGTATTCGACACTGAAGCTTTCTTT. This translates into CASSPQVFDTEAFF. The genes are TRBV13 and TRBJ1-1; D not resolved. CDR1 and CDR2 from the germline V gene are PRHDT and FYEKMQ (reference sequence). The CDR3 loop spans 14 amino acids. V dropped 5 bases and J dropped 3 bases, with 13 bases sitting between them.

CDR3 nucleotide sequence: TGTGCCAGCAGTGACCGGACTGGAGCCTACGAGCAGTACTTC. Residues: CASSDRTGAYEQYF. The rearrangement links TRBV6-1 to TRBJ2-7, with D perhaps TRBD2 (5 bases). This CDR3 has 14 amino acids. The germline CDR1 and CDR2 sequences are MNHNS and SASEGT. V lost 3 bases, J lost 2 bases, and 11 bases lay in between.

The rearrangement uses TRBV5-6 and TRBJ1-1, with TRBD1 as a possible D gene (6 bases). This CDR3 comprises 15 residues. Germline V gene sequence: CDR1 SGHDT, CDR2 YYEEEE. Trimming left V 4 bases short and J 1 base short, with 14 bases between. The DNA of the CDR3 is TGTGCCAGCAGCCCGATCAGGGGTTCGAACACTGAAGCTTTCTTT. It codes for CASSPIRGSNTEAFF.

This rearrangement joins TRBV3-1 (or the pseudogene TRBV3-2) to TRBJ2-1, with D possibly TRBD2 on 5 matching bases. V was shortened by 4 bases and J by 1 base, with 8 bases between the two germline ends. The CDR3 covers 14 residues. The germline V gene has CDR1 LGHDT and CDR2 YNNKEL (reference sequence). The CDR3 DNA reads as TGTGCCAGCAGCCTGGGAGCGTCCTACAATGAGCAGTTCTTC. Translating gives CASSLGASYNEQFF.

The J gene is TRBJ1-1, the V gene TRBV6-6; 9 nucleotides line up with TRBD1. The V segment lost 4 bases and the J segment 3 bases; nucleotides outside the gene matches: 3. The CDR3 covers 14 residues. CDR1 MNHNY and CDR2 SVGAGI come from the germline V gene (reference sequence). DNA of the CDR3: TGTGCCAGCAGTTGGGACAGGGTAGACACTGAAGCTTTCTTT. Protein sequence: CASSWDRVDTEAFF.

The chain links TRBV19 to TRBJ1-3; 12 bases match TRBD1. Germline-derived CDR1 and CDR2 are LNHDA and SQIVND (reference sequence). This CDR3 spans 19 amino acids. Trimming at V came to 2 bases and at J to 0 bases, leaving 8 bases not matched to a gene. This chain's CDR3 is CASSISPGQGASSGNTIYF. As DNA, the CDR3 is TGTGCCAGTAGTATATCCCCGGGACAGGGGGCCAGCTCTGGAAACACCATATATTTT.

The chain couples TRBV4-1 to TRBJ2-1, with 7 positions matching TRBD2. Losses at the gene ends were 3 bases for V and 5 bases for J; bases not matched to a gene: 4. Germline values: CDR1 MGHRA, CDR2 YSYEKL. The CDR3 has 14 amino acids. The CDR3 DNA reads as TGCGCCAGCAGCCAGACGGCGGGAGACAATGAGCAGTTCTTC. Residues: CASSQTAGDNEQFF.

V usage is TRBV10-2 and J usage is TRBJ2-7; the match to TRBD1 covers 11 bases. V was pared by 4 bases and J by 6 bases, with 8 bases of the junction left unmatched. The germline CDR1 and CDR2 sequences are WSHSY and SAAADI. This CDR3 comprises 15 residues. The CDR3 reads CASSAGQGVLGEQYF. CDR3 nucleotide sequence: TGCGCCAGCAGTGCGGGACAGGGGGTTTTGGGCGAGCAGTACTTC.

This chain connects TRBV4-1 to TRBJ1-2; TRBD1 matches at 7 bases. Losses at the gene ends were 2 bases for V and 4 bases for J; bases not matched to a gene: 7. CDR3 size: 15 residues. Germline lookup yields CDR1 MGHRA and CDR2 YSYEKL. The CDR3 loop is CASSQPQGMGYGYTF. In DNA form, the CDR3 reads TGCGCCAGCAGCCAACCACAGGGGATGGGCTATGGCTACACCTTC.

The chain has TRBV5-5 and TRBJ2-3, with 8 bases that match TRBD2. The germline CDR1 and CDR2 sequences are SGHKS and YYEKEE (reference sequence). Germline trimming cut 0 bases from V and 0 bases from J; bases unmatched to any gene: 0. CDR3 length: 15 residues. The CDR3 DNA sequence: TGTGCCAGCAGCTTGGGCGGGAGGAGCACAGATACGCAGTATTTT. It codes for CASSLGGRSTDTQYF. Using reference TRBV5-5 and TRBJ2-3 for the parts outside the CDR3, the full variable domain is DAGVTQSPTHLIKTRGQQVTLRCSPISGHKSVSWYQQVLGQGPQFIFQYYEKEERGRGNFPDRFSARQFPNYSSELNVNALLLGDSALYLCASSLGGRSTDTQYFGPGTRLTVL.

The rearrangement links TRBV19 to TRBJ2-5, with 10 positions matching TRBD2. V shed 3 bases, J shed 1 base, and the junction held 11 bases outside the gene matches. Germline values: CDR1 LNHDA, CDR2 SQIVND (reference sequence). The CDR3 extends over 18 amino acids. The CDR3 DNA reads as TGTGCCAGTAGTATGAGGCTAGCGGGGGCAAGGCGCCAAGAGACCCAGTACTTC. Translation: CASSMRLAGARRQETQYF.

The table lists this clone with a count of one. V usage is TRBV6-6 and J usage is TRBJ1-2; D call uncertain. The germline gives CDR1 MNHNY, CDR2 SVGAGI (reference sequence). This CDR3 contains 14 residues. With 4 bases removed from V and 0 bases from J, the gap between germline ends came to 9 bases. In nucleotides, the CDR3 is TGTGCCAGCAGTTCGGGTCCTCCTAACTATGGCTACACCTTC. Protein product: CASSSGPPNYGYTF.

The J gene is TRBJ1-2, the V gene TRBV30, with TRBD1 identical over 7 bases. Trimming removed 3 bases from V and 0 bases from J; junction bases left unmatched: 4. CDR1 and CDR2 from the germline V gene are GTSNPN and SVGIG (reference sequence). CDR3 length equals 14 residues. CDR3 protein: CAWRGDSSNYGYTF. CDR3 in DNA: TGTGCCTGGAGAGGGGACAGTTCTAACTATGGCTACACCTTC.

The J gene is TRBJ2-1, the V gene TRBV6-5, with D possibly being TRBD2 (6 bases). This CDR3 comprises 15 residues. V was shortened by 2 bases and J by 4 bases, with 12 bases between the two germline ends. The germline CDR1 and CDR2 sequences are MNHEY and SVGAGI. The CDR3 protein is CASSYRGNEYNEQFF. The CDR3 region has the DNA TGTGCCAGCAGTTACCGGGGGAATGAGTACAATGAGCAGTTCTTC.